The source of this T cell receptor beta chain is a study of cytomegalovirus exposure and HLA in healthy donors. Primers included in the PCR were 60 Vbeta and 13 Jbeta primers. Original processing methods: A later analysis tallied approximately 78 million unique TCR beta chains, around 12 million of them shared. The method was immunoSEQ multiplex PCR; TCRdb's version includes in-frame clones alone and lacks a portion of them. That table is the source of V, J and clone size, and D and trimming were worked out from the DNA. The data hold under 110,000 clones, with around 75% observed a single time. Germline-derived CDR1 and CDR2 are SGHRS and YFSETQ. The CDR3 covers 13 residues. Trimming shortened V by 1 base and J by 8 bases, and 12 bases separated the two germline ends.

This receptor was taken from a female donor in good health and CMV-seronegative. The sample was PBMCs. This chain joins TRBV5-1 and TRBJ1-2; D ambiguous. CDR3 sequence: CASSLLSSEGYTF. CDR3 bases: TGCGCCAGCAGCTTGTTATCTAGCGAGGGCTACACCTTC.